The 17 T cell receptor beta chains below all came from one sample that was sequenced in a study of blood T cell repertoires in COVID-19. Clones were read by immunoSEQ multiplex PCR, and TCRdb kept only the in-frame ones, dropping some. The sample lists about 200,000 clones, roughly nine tenths seen once, with 0.7% to 0.8% in the top ten. The specimen was peripheral blood. The receptor source for this set is a woman between 65 and 79 years old with acute or convalescent COVID-19.

V is TRBV28 and J is TRBJ2-1, with 10 bases aligning to TRBD1. The CDR3 runs to 15 residues. Germline V CDR1 and CDR2: MDHEN, SYDVKM. Germline trimming cut 0 bases from V and 7 bases from J; bases unmatched to any gene: 3. In nucleotides, the CDR3 is TGTGCCAGCAGTTTATGGACAGGGGGCAAGAATGAGCAGTTCTTC. This gives the protein CASSLWTGGKNEQFF.

CDR3 sequence reads: CASSLTQREVHEQYF. The CDR3 nucleotides are TGTGCCAGCAGTCTCACTCAGCGGGAGGTCCACGAGCAGTACTTC. V is TRBV27 and J is TRBJ2-7, with 9 nucleotides matching TRBD2. CDR1 and CDR2 from the germline V gene are MNHEY and SMNVEV (reference sequence). Losses at the gene ends were 5 bases for V and 5 bases for J; bases not matched to a gene: 10. The CDR3 spans 15 residues.

The chain carries TRBV20-1 and TRBJ1-2; TRBD1 might be the D (6 bases). Trimming removed 4 bases from V and 8 bases from J, with 11 bases in between. Per the germline V gene, CDR1 is DFQATT and CDR2 is SNEGSKA (reference sequence). This CDR3 is built from 11 residues. CDR3 DNA sequence: TGCAGTGCTACAGGGGTAGAGGGCTACACCTTC. This codes for CSATGVEGYTF.

This clone was picked up a small number of times. The rearrangement uses TRBV10-3 and TRBJ1-2; a possible D gene is TRBD1 (6 bases). The length of the CDR3 is 12 residues. Trimming shortened V by 8 bases and J by 13 bases, and 20 bases separated the two germline ends. Germline CDR1 reads ENHRY; CDR2 reads SYGVKD. This chain's CDR3 is CAIWTPRAGATF. CDR3 in DNA: TGTGCCATCTGGACCCCCCGAGCAGGGGCCACCTTC.

The chain is built from TRBV6-5 and TRBJ1-6; 8 nucleotides agree with TRBD1. From germline, CDR1 is MNHEY and CDR2 SVGAGI. The CDR3 runs to 15 residues. Trimming removed 5 bases from V and 9 bases from J; junction bases left unmatched: 9. This CDR3 reads CASSTGGSSTSPLHF. The CDR3 bases are TGTGCCAGCAGTACAGGGGGAAGTTCGACTTCACCCCTCCACTTT.

The J gene is TRBJ1-2, the V gene TRBV14; tentatively, D is TRBD1 (6 bases). V lost 3 bases and J 4 bases, leaving 6 bases between the germline ends. The germline CDR1 and CDR2 sequences are SGHDN and FVKESK. This CDR3 has 12 residues. The CDR3 DNA follows: TGTGCCAGCAGCCAGACAGGCTATGGCTACACCTTC. This encodes CASSQTGYGYTF.

This clone was picked up a small number of times. The chain recombines TRBV28 with TRBJ2-1, with D tentatively TRBD2 (6 bases). Trimming removed 5 bases at V and 8 bases at J, with 22 bases between. The length of the CDR3 is 16 residues. The germline CDR1 and CDR2 sequences are MDHEN and SYDVKM. Here the CDR3 DNA reads TGTGCCAGCAGTAAACCGGGCCGAAGGTCTAGCGATGAGCAGTTCTTC. It encodes CASSKPGRRSSDEQFF.

The chain is built from TRBV19 and TRBJ1-5, with 7 positions matching TRBD1. Trimming at V came to 3 bases and at J to 6 bases, leaving 2 bases not matched to a gene. The V gene's germline CDR1 is LNHDA and CDR2 SQIVND (reference sequence). The CDR3 covers 13 residues. CDR3 nucleotides: TGTGCCAGTAGTATGACAGGGTCTCAGCCCCAGCATTTT. Amino acids: CASSMTGSQPQHF.

This clone appeared a single time. J is TRBJ1-4 and V is TRBV5-6; perhaps TRBD1 as D (6 bases). CDR3 length: 15 residues. Germline CDR1 and CDR2: SGHDT and YYEEEE. V lost 4 bases to trimming and J lost 8 bases, with 18 bases between them. The CDR3 reads CASSQRTALGEKLFF. CDR3 sequence (DNA): TGTGCCAGCAGCCAGAGGACAGCCCTGGGCGAAAAACTGTTTTTT.

The chain is built from TRBV19 and TRBJ2-5, with 7 bases that match TRBD1. Germline trimming cut 7 bases from V and 4 bases from J; bases unmatched to any gene: 3. CDR1 is LNHDA, CDR2 SQIVND, per germline (reference sequence). This CDR3 spans 12 amino acids. The CDR3 nucleotides read TGTGCCAGTAAGGACAGGAGAGAGACCCAGTACTTC. Its protein product is CASKDRRETQYF. The full variable domain, completed using reference TRBV19 and TRBJ2-5, is DGGITQSPKYLFRKEGQNVTLSCEQNLNHDAMYWYRQDPGQGLRLIYYSQIVNDFQKGDIAEGYSVSREKKESFPLTVTSAQKNPTAFYLCASKDRRETQYFGPGTRLLVL.

This chain uses TRBV14 with TRBJ2-3; D is unclear. CDR3 size: 17 residues. The germline gives CDR1 SGHDN, CDR2 FVKESK. With 0 bases removed from V and 1 base from J, the gap between germline ends came to 14 bases. CDR3 sequence (DNA): TGTGCCAGCAGCCAAGATAATTGGGCAGGCCGCACAGATACGCAGTATTTT. Translating it yields CASSQDNWAGRTDTQYF.

This chain uses TRBV11-2 with TRBJ1-3; no clear D. Germline V gene sequence: CDR1 SGHAT, CDR2 FQNNGV. The CDR3 has 15 residues. V dropped 0 bases and J dropped 0 bases, with 6 bases sitting between them. This CDR3 reads CASSLDGGSGNTIYF. CDR3 nucleotides: TGTGCCAGCAGCTTAGATGGCGGCTCTGGAAACACCATATATTTT. The variable domain in full, with the rest retrieved from reference TRBV11-2 and TRBJ1-3, is EAGVAQSPRYKIIEKRQSVAFWCNPISGHATLYWYQQILGQGPKLLIQFQNNGVVDDSQLPKDRFSAERLKGVDSTLKIQPAKLEDSAVYLCASSLDGGSGNTIYFGEGSWLTVV.

The V gene is TRBV7-9, the J gene TRBJ2-1; D is possibly TRBD2 (5 bases). Germline V gene data show CDR1 as SEHNR and CDR2 as FQNEAQ (reference sequence). The length of the CDR3 is 16 residues. Trimming pared 1 base from V and 0 bases from J, leaving 10 bases between. The CDR3 bases are TGTGCCAGCAGCTTAGTGGTGGGAGTCTCCTACAATGAGCAGTTCTTC. Translated, it gives CASSLVVGVSYNEQFF.

DNA of the CDR3: TGTGCCAGCAGTGGGGAGGGAGAGGGCTACACCTTC. This gives the protein CASSGEGEGYTF. The V gene is TRBV12-3 or TRBV12-4, the J gene TRBJ1-2; D gene unclear. The CDR3 spans 12 residues. The ends were cut back, 5 bases at V and 8 bases at J, with 12 bases in the middle.

The chain recombines TRBV7-9 with TRBJ2-1, with D perhaps TRBD2 (7 bases). Germline-derived CDR1 and CDR2 are SEHNR and FQNEAQ (reference sequence). The CDR3 totals 15 residues. V dropped 4 bases and J dropped 5 bases, with 15 bases sitting between them. CDR3 nucleotide sequence: TGTGCCAGCAGCTATTACCGGGGGGCCAACAATGAGCAGTTCTTC. This translates into CASSYYRGANNEQFF.

This rearrangement joins TRBV19 to TRBJ2-3, with unresolved D. Trimming removed 6 bases from V and 5 bases from J, with 9 bases in between. Germline loops: CDR1 LNHDA, CDR2 SQIVND (reference sequence). The CDR3 length is 12 residues. CDR3 sequence: CASSDSLDTQYF. CDR3 coding DNA: TGTGCCAGTAGCGACTCTCTAGATACGCAGTATTTT.

The V call is TRBV12-3 or TRBV12-4, the J call TRBJ1-1, with D maybe TRBD1 (5 bases). The CDR3 sequence is 11 residues long. V lost 7 bases, J lost 10 bases, and 13 bases lay in between. The CDR3: CASTLGPGAFF. CDR3 nucleotide sequence: TGTGCCAGCACCCTGGGGCCTGGAGCTTTCTTT.